Following are 26 T cell receptor beta chains from one sample sequenced in a study of cytomegalovirus exposure and HLA in healthy donors. Vbeta (60) and Jbeta (13) primers were used in the PCR. Sequenced by immunoSEQ multiplex PCR; TCRdb stores in-frame clones only, minus some. This sample's table has approximately 190,000 clones. The sequenced sample consisted of PBMCs. These TCRs come from a boy aged 5-17 years in good health and CMV-seronegative.

This rearrangement joins TRBV6-5 to TRBJ1-3; D may be TRBD1 (6 bases). Trimming left V 3 bases short and J 9 bases short, with 15 bases between. Germline V gene sequence: CDR1 MNHEY, CDR2 SVGAGI. The CDR3 loop spans 14 amino acids. CDR3: CASSYSAGVGTIYF. The DNA for the CDR3 is TGTGCCAGCAGTTATTCCGCAGGGGTAGGCACCATATATTTT.

The V call is TRBV2, the J call TRBJ1-5; 9 nucleotides agree with TRBD1. The CDR3 totals 15 residues. Trimming at V came to 6 bases and at J to 4 bases, leaving 7 bases not matched to a gene. From germline, CDR1 is SNHLY and CDR2 FYNNEI. CDR3 amino acids: CASRAPGTGNQPQHF. CDR3 DNA sequence: TGTGCCAGCAGAGCCCCCGGGACAGGGAATCAGCCCCAGCATTTT. Filled out from reference TRBV2 and TRBJ1-5, the complete variable domain reads EPEVTQTPSHQVTQMGQEVILRCVPISNHLYFYWYRQILGQKVEFLVSFYNNEISEKSEIFDDQFSVERPDGSNFTLKIRSTKLEDSAMYFCASRAPGTGNQPQHFGDGTRLSIL.

V is TRBV7-9 and J is TRBJ1-1, with D perhaps TRBD1 (5 bases). Germline V lookup: CDR1 SEHNR, CDR2 FQNEAQ (reference sequence). With 5 bases removed from V and 3 bases from J, the gap between germline ends came to 13 bases. The CDR3 has 14 amino acids. CDR3: CASSPGRGDTEAFF. The CDR3 nucleotides read TGTGCCAGCAGCCCTGGCCGGGGGGACACTGAAGCTTTCTTT.

The gene calls are TRBV19 and TRBJ1-5; the match to TRBD1 covers 12 bases. V was clipped by 4 bases and J by 6 bases; unmatched bases: 7. CDR1 is LNHDA and CDR2 is SQIVND in the germline V gene (reference sequence). The CDR3 runs 16 residues. CDR3 sequence reads: CASSKRDRGLSQPQHF. The CDR3 DNA reads TGTGCCAGTAGTAAAAGGGACAGGGGGCTGAGTCAGCCCCAGCATTTT.

The rearrangement joins TRBV4-1 to TRBJ1-2, with TRBD1 identical over 7 bases. This CDR3 spans 14 amino acids. V was clipped by 4 bases and J by 11 bases; unmatched bases: 13. Germline CDR1 and CDR2: MGHRA and YSYEKL. The CDR3 sequence is CASSPYMTGLDYTF. The CDR3 DNA sequence: TGCGCCAGCAGCCCATACATGACAGGGTTGGATTACACCTTC.

The chain combines TRBV19 with TRBJ1-4; 7 nucleotides match TRBD1. Germline CDR1 and CDR2: LNHDA and SQIVND (reference sequence). This CDR3 spans 16 amino acids. V dropped 6 bases and J dropped 1; count of bases not matched to a gene: 8. CDR3 residues: CASRTWDSGTNEKLFF. CDR3 nucleotide sequence: TGTGCCAGTAGAACTTGGGACAGCGGAACTAATGAAAAACTGTTTTTT.

The rearrangement links TRBV10-2 to TRBJ2-7; D might be TRBD2 (6 bases). CDR1 WSHSY and CDR2 SAAADI come from the germline V gene. V lost 8 bases, J lost 5 bases, and 16 bases lay in between. The CDR3 sequence is 13 residues long. The CDR3: CASSEGNPHEQYF. The CDR3 DNA reads TGCGCCAGCTCGGAGGGCAACCCACACGAGCAGTACTTC.

The chain carries TRBV5-8 and TRBJ2-7; 9 nucleotides match TRBD1. After removal of 4 bases from V and 3 bases from J, the junction contained 11 bases not matched to a gene. Per germline, CDR1 SGHTS and CDR2 YDEGEE. The CDR3 is made up of 16 amino acids. CDR3 region: CASSETGTGPFYEQYF. CDR3 bases: TGTGCCAGCAGCGAGACCGGGACAGGGCCATTCTACGAGCAGTACTTC.

The V gene is TRBV7-2, the J gene TRBJ1-1, with D possibly being TRBD1 (6 bases). Germline V gene data show CDR1 as SGHTA and CDR2 as FQGNSA. This CDR3 contains 16 residues. Trimming cost V 2 bases and J 2 bases, with 15 bases left between them. CDR3 residues: CASSLSTGTINTEAFF. Here the CDR3 DNA reads TGTGCCAGCAGCTTATCTACAGGGACCATTAACACTGAAGCTTTCTTT.

The J gene is TRBJ2-5, the V gene TRBV19; possible D gene TRBD2, 5 bases. The ends were cut back, 5 bases at V and 5 bases at J, with 15 bases in the middle. In germline, CDR1 is LNHDA, CDR2 SQIVND (reference sequence). The CDR3 is 14 residues long. Written as DNA, the CDR3 is TGTGCCAGTAGTGACGGGGTAGTGAGGGAGACCCAGTACTTC. Protein sequence: CASSDGVVRETQYF.

The J gene is TRBJ1-6, the V gene TRBV7-9, with a possible D match to TRBD1 (5 bases). The V gene lost 3 bases and the J gene lost 7 bases, with 10 bases spanning the gap. This CDR3 contains 14 residues. CDR1 and CDR2 (germline): SEHNR, FQNEAQ (reference sequence). The CDR3 bases are TGTGCCAGCAGCTTGGAGGGGAACAATTCACCCCTCCACTTT. Protein: CASSLEGNNSPLHF.

V is TRBV7-9 and J is TRBJ2-7; 8 bases align to TRBD2. Germline values: CDR1 SEHNR, CDR2 FQNEAQ (reference sequence). J was trimmed by 3 bases and V by 5 bases; bases with no gene match: 6. This CDR3 has 14 residues. The CDR3 DNA sequence: TGTGCCAGCAGCAGTAGCGGGAATGTCTACGAGCAGTACTTC. Protein sequence: CASSSSGNVYEQYF.

The CDR3 DNA sequence: TGTGCCAGCAGCTTGGGACAGGGTGCGGAGACCCAGTACTTC. Its protein is CASSLGQGAETQYF. J is TRBJ2-5 and V is TRBV5-6, with TRBD1 matching over 7 bases. Per germline, CDR1 SGHDT and CDR2 YYEEEE. After removal of 0 bases from V and 5 bases from J, the junction contained 4 bases not matched to a gene. The CDR3 runs to 14 residues. Full variable domain (rest looked up from reference TRBV5-6 and TRBJ2-5): DAGVTQSPTHLIKTRGQQVTLRCSPKSGHDTVSWYQQALGQGPQFIFQYYEEEERQRGNFPDRFSGHQFPNYSSELNVNALLLGDSALYLCASSLGQGAETQYFGPGTRLLVL.

This chain connects TRBV11-2 to TRBJ1-5, with 10 nucleotides matching TRBD1. The CDR3 contains 16 residues. Germline values: CDR1 SGHAT, CDR2 FQNNGV. Germline trimming cut 5 bases from V and 4 bases from J; bases unmatched to any gene: 8. CDR3: CASSPIAGQGNQPQHF. CDR3 nucleotide sequence: TGTGCCAGCAGCCCTATTGCGGGACAGGGGAATCAGCCCCAGCATTTT.

The rearrangement links TRBV5-1 to TRBJ1-1; the D gene is possibly TRBD1 (5 bases). CDR1 is SGHRS and CDR2 is YFSETQ in the germline V gene. The CDR3 has 14 residues. Trimming left V 2 bases short and J 3 bases short, with 11 bases between. Here the CDR3 DNA reads TGCGCCAGCAGCTTCATTGGCAGGGACACTGAAGCTTTCTTT. It translates to CASSFIGRDTEAFF. The full variable domain, rest sourced from reference TRBV5-1 and TRBJ1-1, is KAGVTQTPRYLIKTRGQQVTLSCSPISGHRSVSWYQQTPGQGLQFLFEYFSETQRNKGNFPGRFSGRQFSNSRSEMNVSTLELGDSALYLCASSFIGRDTEAFFGQGTRLTVV.

This chain uses TRBV6-1 with TRBJ1-5, with TRBD1 matching 10 bases. Germline assignment: CDR1 MNHNS and CDR2 SASEGT. The CDR3 has 15 amino acids. The V segment lost 1 base and the J segment 4 bases; nucleotides outside the gene matches: 1. The CDR3 protein is CASSEGQGANQPQHF. In nucleotides, the CDR3 is TGTGCCAGCAGTGAAGGACAGGGGGCGAATCAGCCCCAGCATTTT.

The chain recombines TRBV27 with TRBJ1-5, with a possible D match to TRBD1 (6 bases). The CDR3 is 16 residues long. Trimming left V 5 bases short and J 2 bases short, with 16 bases between. Germline CDR1 reads MNHEY; CDR2 reads SMNVEV (reference sequence). CDR3 residues: CASSKHRAAGNQPQHF. In DNA form, the CDR3 reads TGTGCCAGCAGTAAACACAGGGCGGCGGGCAATCAGCCCCAGCATTTT.

The V gene is TRBV11-3, the J gene TRBJ2-1, with 7 bases aligning to TRBD1. This CDR3 spans 16 amino acids. V trimming: 5 bases; J trimming: 5 bases; junction bases outside the gene matches: 12. Germline V lookup: CDR1 SGHNT, CDR2 YENEEA. CDR3 amino acids: CASSKTGTAKNNEQFF. In nucleotides, the CDR3 is TGTGCCAGCAGCAAGACCGGGACAGCCAAAAACAATGAGCAGTTCTTC.

The rearrangement links TRBV6-6 to TRBJ2-3, with TRBD2 matching 8 bases. Germline V gene data show CDR1 as MNHNY and CDR2 as SVGAGI (reference sequence). V dropped 4 bases and J dropped 7; count of bases not matched to a gene: 4. CDR3 length: 13 amino acids. CDR3 protein: CASSSGGQYTQYF. CDR3 nucleotide sequence: TGTGCCAGCAGTTCGGGGGGGCAATATACGCAGTATTTT.

V is TRBV29-1 and J is TRBJ1-3, with 7 bases identical to TRBD1. J was trimmed by 3 bases and V by 7 bases; bases with no gene match: 12. CDR1 and CDR2 from the germline V gene are SQVTM and ANQGSEA. This CDR3 comprises 15 residues. The CDR3 nucleotides read TGCAGCGCAGAACTGACAGGGATCGATGGAAACACCATATATTTT. This gives the protein CSAELTGIDGNTIYF.

The CDR3 loop reads CASSPTTFGTDTQYF. The CDR3 DNA is TGTGCCAGCAGCCCTACGACTTTCGGCACAGATACGCAGTATTTT. The chain combines TRBV9 with TRBJ2-3; no definite D call. The CDR3 contains 15 residues. Germline V gene lookup returns CDR1 SGDLS and CDR2 YYNGEE. The V end was cut by 4 bases, the J end by 1 base, with 13 bases between.

The chain couples TRBV5-1 to TRBJ2-1, with 13 bases identical to TRBD2. The CDR3 has 21 residues. The trim removed 2 bases at V and 0 bases at J, leaving 14 bases unmatched. The germline gives CDR1 SGHRS, CDR2 YFSETQ. The CDR3 DNA reads as TGCGCCAGCAGCTTATCCTTGACTAGCGGGGGGTTCAGAAGCTCCTACAATGAGCAGTTCTTC. It translates to CASSLSLTSGGFRSSYNEQFF.

The genes are TRBV2 and TRBJ1-2; 9 bases fit TRBD1. Looked up from germline, CDR1 is SNHLY and CDR2 is FYNNEI. Losses at the gene ends were 6 bases for V and 5 bases for J; bases not matched to a gene: 7. CDR3 length: 14 residues. CDR3 loop: CASSEFDRGYGYTF. CDR3 bases: TGTGCCAGCAGCGAATTTGACAGGGGGTATGGCTACACCTTC.

V and J are TRBV19 and TRBJ1-6; D gene uncertain. CDR3 length equals 14 residues. V was pared by 3 bases and J by 8 bases, with 11 bases between. In germline, CDR1 is LNHDA, CDR2 SQIVND (reference sequence). The CDR3 DNA sequence: TGTGCCAGTAGTATCGAGGGCTCACATTCACCCCTCCACTTT. Encoded protein: CASSIEGSHSPLHF.

The gene calls are TRBV19 and TRBJ2-5, with 13 bases fitting TRBD2. This CDR3 has 18 amino acids. The V and J ends lost 3 bases and 0 bases, in that order; junction bases with no gene match: 7. Germline V CDR1 and CDR2: LNHDA, SQIVND (reference sequence). In DNA form, the CDR3 reads TGTGCCAGTAGTATCGGACTAGCGGGGGCCCTGTACCAAGAGACCCAGTACTTC. Encoded protein: CASSIGLAGALYQETQYF.

The chain joins TRBV2 to TRBJ1-4; possibly TRBD1 for D (5 bases). This CDR3 region has 15 residues. Deletions cut 5 bases from V and 5 bases from J, with 15 bases between. Germline V gives CDR1 SNHLY, CDR2 FYNNEI. The chain's CDR3 is CASSRGTGGNEKLFF. DNA for the CDR3: TGTGCCAGCAGTCGGGGGACGGGAGGGAATGAAAAACTGTTTTTT.